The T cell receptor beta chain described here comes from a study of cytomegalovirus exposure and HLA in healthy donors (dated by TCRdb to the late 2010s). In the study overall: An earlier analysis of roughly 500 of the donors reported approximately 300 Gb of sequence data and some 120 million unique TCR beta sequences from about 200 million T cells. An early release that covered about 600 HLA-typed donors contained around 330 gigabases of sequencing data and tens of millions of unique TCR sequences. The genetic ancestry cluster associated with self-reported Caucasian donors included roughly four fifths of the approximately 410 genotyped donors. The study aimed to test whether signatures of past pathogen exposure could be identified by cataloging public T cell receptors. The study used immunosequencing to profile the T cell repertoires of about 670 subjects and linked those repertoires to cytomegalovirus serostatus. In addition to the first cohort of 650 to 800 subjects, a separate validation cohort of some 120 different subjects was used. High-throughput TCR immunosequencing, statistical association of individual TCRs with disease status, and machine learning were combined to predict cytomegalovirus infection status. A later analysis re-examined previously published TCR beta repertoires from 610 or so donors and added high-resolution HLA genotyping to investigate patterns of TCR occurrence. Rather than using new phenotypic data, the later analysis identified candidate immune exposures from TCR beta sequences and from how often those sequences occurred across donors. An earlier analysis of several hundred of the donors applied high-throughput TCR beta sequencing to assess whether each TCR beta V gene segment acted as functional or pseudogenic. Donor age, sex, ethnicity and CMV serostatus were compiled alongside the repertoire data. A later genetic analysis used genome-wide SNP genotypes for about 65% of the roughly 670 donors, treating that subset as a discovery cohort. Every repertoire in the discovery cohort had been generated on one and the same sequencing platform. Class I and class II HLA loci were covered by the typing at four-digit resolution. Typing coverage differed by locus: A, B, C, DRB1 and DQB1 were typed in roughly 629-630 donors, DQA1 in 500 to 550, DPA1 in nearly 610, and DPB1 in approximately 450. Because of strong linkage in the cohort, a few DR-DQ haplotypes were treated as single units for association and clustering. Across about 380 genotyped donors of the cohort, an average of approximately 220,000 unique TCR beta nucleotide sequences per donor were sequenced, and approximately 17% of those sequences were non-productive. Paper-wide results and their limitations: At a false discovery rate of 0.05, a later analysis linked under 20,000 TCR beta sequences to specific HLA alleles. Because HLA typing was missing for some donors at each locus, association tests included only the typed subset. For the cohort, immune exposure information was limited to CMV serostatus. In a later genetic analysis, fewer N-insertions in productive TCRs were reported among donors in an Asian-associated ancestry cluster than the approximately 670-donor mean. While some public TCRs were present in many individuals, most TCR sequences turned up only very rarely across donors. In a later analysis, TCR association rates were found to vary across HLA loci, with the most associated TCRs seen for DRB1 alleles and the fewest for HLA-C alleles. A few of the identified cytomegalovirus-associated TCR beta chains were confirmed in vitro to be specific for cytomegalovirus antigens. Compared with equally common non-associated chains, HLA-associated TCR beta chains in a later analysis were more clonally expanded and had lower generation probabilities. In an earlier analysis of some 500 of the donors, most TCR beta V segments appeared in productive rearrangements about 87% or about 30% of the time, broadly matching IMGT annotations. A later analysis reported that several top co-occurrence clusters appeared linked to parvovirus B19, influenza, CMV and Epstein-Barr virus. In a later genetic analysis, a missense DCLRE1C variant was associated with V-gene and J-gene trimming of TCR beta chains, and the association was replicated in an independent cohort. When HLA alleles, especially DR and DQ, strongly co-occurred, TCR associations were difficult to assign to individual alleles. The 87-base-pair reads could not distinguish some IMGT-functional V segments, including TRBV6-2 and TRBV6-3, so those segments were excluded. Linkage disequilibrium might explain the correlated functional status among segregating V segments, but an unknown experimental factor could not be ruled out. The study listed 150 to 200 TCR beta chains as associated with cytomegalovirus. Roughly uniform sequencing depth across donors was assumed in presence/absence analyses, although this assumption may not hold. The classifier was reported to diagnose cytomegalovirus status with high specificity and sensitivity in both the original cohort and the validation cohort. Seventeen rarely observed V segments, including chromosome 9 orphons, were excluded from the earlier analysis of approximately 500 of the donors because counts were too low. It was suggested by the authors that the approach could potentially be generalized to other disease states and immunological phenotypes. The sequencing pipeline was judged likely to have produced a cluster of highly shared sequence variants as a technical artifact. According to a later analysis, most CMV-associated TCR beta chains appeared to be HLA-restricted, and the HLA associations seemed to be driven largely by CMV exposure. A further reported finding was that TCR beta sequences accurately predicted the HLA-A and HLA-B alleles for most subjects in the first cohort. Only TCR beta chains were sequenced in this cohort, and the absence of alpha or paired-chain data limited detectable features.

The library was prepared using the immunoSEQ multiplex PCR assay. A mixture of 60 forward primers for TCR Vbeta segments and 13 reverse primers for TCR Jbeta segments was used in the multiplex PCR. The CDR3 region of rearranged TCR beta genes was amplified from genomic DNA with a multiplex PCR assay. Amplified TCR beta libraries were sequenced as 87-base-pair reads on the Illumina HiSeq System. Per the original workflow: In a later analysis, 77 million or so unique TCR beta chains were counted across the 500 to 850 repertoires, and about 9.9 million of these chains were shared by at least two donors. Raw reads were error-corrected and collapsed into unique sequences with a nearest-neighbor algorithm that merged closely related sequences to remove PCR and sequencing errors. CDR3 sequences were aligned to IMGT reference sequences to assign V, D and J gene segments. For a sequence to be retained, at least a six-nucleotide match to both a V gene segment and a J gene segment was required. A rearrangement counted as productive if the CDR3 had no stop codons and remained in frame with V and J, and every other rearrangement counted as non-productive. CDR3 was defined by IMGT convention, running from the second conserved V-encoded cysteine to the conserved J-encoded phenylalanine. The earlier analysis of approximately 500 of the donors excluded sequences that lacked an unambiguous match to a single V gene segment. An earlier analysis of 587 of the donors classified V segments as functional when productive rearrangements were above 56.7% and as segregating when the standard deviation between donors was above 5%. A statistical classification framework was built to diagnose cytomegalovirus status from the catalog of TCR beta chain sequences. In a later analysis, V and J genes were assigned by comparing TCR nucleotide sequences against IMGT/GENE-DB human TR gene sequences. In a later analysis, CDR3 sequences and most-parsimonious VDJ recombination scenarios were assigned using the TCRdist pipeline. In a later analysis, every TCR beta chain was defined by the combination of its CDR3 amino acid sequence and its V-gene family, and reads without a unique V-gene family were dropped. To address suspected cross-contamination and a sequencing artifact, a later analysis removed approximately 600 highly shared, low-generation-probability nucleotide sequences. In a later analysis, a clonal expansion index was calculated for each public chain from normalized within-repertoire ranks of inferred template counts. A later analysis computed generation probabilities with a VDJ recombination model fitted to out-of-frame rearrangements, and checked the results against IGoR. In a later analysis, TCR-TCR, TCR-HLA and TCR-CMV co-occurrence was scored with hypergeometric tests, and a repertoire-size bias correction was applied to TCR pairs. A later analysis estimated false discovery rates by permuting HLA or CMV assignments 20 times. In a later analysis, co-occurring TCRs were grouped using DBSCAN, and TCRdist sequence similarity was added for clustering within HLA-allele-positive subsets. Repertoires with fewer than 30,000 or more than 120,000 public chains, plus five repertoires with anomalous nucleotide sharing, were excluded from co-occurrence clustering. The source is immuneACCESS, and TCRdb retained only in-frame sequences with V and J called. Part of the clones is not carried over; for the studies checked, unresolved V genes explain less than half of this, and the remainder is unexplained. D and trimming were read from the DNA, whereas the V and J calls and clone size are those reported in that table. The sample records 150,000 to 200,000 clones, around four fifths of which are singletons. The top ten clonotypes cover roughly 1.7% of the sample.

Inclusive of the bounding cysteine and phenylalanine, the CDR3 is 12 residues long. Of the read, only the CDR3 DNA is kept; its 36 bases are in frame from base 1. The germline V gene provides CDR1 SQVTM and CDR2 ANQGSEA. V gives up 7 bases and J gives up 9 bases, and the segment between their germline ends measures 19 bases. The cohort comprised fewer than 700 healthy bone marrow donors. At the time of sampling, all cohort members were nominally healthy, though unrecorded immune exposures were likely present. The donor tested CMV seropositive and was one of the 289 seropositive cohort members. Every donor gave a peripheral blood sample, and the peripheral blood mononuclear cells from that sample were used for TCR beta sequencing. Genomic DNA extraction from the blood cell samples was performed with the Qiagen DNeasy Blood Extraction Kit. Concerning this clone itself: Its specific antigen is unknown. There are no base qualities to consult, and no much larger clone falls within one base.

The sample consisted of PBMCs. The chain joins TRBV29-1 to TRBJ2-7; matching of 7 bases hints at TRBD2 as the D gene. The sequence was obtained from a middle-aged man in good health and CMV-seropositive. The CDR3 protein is CSALGGGEGQYF. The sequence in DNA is TGCAGCGCCCTTGGGGGGGGCGAGGGGCAGTACTTC.